This TCR beta chain was found in a study of blood T cell repertoires in COVID-19. Generated by immunoSEQ multiplex PCR, the TCRdb table keeps only in-frame clones and is missing some. Of 35,000 to 55,000 clones in the sample, about 87% are singletons; the top ten hold around 4.5%. The germline gives CDR1 ENHRY, CDR2 SYGVKD. The CDR3 sequence is 16 residues long. V lost 3 bases and J 2 bases, leaving 15 bases between the germline ends. The chain recombines TRBV10-3 with TRBJ2-3, with D perhaps matching TRBD2 (6 bases). This receptor was identified in a human donor in a cohort sampled during active COVID-19. Sequenced: peripheral blood. CDR3 bases: TGTGCCATCAGTGATATTCGTAGCGGCAACACAGATACGCAGTATTTT. As protein: CAISDIRSGNTDTQYF.